This TCR beta chain was sequenced for a study of T cell repertoires in cytomegalovirus infection. Study outcomes and limitations: CMV-specific TCR beta clonotypes restricted by HLA-C were the ones dominating the ex vivo response.

In germline, CDR1 is KGHSH, CDR2 LQKENI. The V end was cut by 2 bases, the J end by 1 base, with 5 bases between. The CDR3 length is 13 residues. MiXCR was run by TCRdb on the reads, yielding one entry per CDR3 protein. The data contain about 400,000 distinct CDR3 sequences, about a third of them seen just once; the ten biggest clones take up 13%. Comments on this clonotype: What it binds is unknown.

The TCR sequence derives from a human donor in good health (CMV status not recorded). Some clones in this sample may be carry-over from other donors' samples. The chain uses TRBV18 and TRBJ1-1; D is undetermined. The sample consisted of cultured PBMCs, taken from culture after CMV antigen stimulation. This CDR3 is CASSPNSNTEAFF. The CDR3 region has the DNA TGTGCCAGCTCACCAAACTCGAACACTGAAGCTTTCTTT.